This T cell receptor (beta chain) was sequenced for a study of cytomegalovirus exposure and HLA in healthy donors. Study-level points and caveats: Several V segments, TRBV6-2 and TRBV6-3 among them, could not be told apart and were dropped.

Both 60 Vbeta primers and 13 Jbeta primers went into the PCR. Generated by immunoSEQ multiplex PCR, the TCRdb table keeps only in-frame clones and is missing some. The sample consists of around 120,000 clones, about 83% of them appearing once. The junction had 6 bases not matched to a gene; V was cut back by 4 bases and J by 1 base. The CDR3 sequence is 15 residues long. Germline loops: CDR1 MNHNS, CDR2 SASEGT. Turning to this clone: Antigen unknown.

V usage is TRBV6-1 and J usage is TRBJ2-7; 8 nucleotides line up with TRBD1. The sequence was collected from a woman between 40 and 55 years old in good health and CMV-seropositive. The sequencing sample was made of PBMCs. The CDR3 DNA is TGTGCCAGCAGTGGTAGGACAGGGCTGTCCTACGAGCAGTACTTC. It codes for CASSGRTGLSYEQYF.